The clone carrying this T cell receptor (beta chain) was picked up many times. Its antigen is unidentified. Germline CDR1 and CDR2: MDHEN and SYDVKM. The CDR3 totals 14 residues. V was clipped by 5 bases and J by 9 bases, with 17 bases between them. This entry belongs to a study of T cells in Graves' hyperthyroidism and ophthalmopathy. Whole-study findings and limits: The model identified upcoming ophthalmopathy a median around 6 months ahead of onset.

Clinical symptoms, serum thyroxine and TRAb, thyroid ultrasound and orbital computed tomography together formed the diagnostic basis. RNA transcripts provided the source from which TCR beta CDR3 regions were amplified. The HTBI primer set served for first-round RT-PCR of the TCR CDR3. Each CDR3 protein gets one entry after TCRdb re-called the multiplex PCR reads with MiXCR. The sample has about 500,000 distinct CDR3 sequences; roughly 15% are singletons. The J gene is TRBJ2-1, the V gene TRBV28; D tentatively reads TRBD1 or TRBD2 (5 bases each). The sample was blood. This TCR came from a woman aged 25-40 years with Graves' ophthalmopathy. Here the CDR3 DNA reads TGTGCCAGCAGTATTCGGGGCCGATCGGGTGAGCAGTTCTTC. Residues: CASSIRGRSGEQFF.